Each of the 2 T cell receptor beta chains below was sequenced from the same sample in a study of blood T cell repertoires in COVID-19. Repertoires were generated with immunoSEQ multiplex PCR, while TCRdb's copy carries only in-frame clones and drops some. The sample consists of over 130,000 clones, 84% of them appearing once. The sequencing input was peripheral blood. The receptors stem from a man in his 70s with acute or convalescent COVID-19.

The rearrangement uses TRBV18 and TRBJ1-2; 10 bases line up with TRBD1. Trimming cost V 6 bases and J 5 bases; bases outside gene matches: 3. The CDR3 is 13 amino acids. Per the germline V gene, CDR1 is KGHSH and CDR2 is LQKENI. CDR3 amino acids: CASSEGQGYGYTF. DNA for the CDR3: TGTGCCAGCTCGGAGGGACAGGGGTATGGCTACACCTTC.

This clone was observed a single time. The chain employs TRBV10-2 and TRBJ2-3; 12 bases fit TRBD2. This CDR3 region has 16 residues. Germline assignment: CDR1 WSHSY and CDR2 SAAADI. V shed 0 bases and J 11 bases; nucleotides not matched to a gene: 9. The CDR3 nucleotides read TGCGCCAGCAGTGAGTCGAGGACTAGCGGGATCCTTCGGCAGTATTTT. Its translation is CASSESRTSGILRQYF.